This T cell receptor beta chain emerged from a study of CD8+CD57+ T cells in acquired aplastic anemia. Overall study context: Roughly 3 ug was the average amount of DNA from sorted CD4+ and CD8+ cells.

The study profiled TCR beta VDJ and CDR3 using genomic DNA as template. TCRdb reprocessed the reads with MiXCR, giving one entry per CDR3 protein. The table shows around 290,000 distinct CDR3 sequences, with approximately 57% occurring only once. Of note for this clonotype: Its antigen is as yet unknown.

Flow cytometry had shown expanded CD8+CD57+ cells in the patients chosen for sequencing. Blood sampling was performed on the patients, and none of them had received therapy by then. General study findings and limits: Patients versus controls showed no significant CD8+ Simpson's diversity difference. Patients and controls were found to share 25 to 35 CD8+ CDR3 sequences.

The CDR3 totals 16 residues. The germline V gene has CDR1 SGHTA and CDR2 FQGNSA. The germline V and J ends were trimmed by 7 bases and 2 bases, with 15 bases remaining between them. The receptor's source is a human donor with aplastic anemia. The J gene is TRBJ2-6, the V gene TRBV7-2, with D perhaps matching TRBD1 (8 bases). The sequencing input was sorted CD4+, CD8+, or CD8+CD57+ T cells (not recorded which) from PBMCs. CDR3 nucleotide sequence: TGTGCCAGCAATCCACAGGGGGGGACTGGGGCCAACGTCCTGACTTTC. It codes for CASNPQGGTGANVLTF.